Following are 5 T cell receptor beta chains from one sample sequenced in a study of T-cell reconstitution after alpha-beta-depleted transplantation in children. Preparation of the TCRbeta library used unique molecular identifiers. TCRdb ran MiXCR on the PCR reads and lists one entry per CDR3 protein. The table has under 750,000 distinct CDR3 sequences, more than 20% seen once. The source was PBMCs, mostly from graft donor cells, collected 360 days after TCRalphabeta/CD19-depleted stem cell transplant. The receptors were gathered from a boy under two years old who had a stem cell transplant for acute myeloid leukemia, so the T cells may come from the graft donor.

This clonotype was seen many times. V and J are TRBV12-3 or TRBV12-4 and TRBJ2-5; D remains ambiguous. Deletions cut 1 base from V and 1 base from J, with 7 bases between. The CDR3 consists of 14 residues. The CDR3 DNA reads TGTGCCAGCAGTTTAGGGCACCTCCAAGAGACCCAGTACTTC. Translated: CASSLGHLQETQYF.

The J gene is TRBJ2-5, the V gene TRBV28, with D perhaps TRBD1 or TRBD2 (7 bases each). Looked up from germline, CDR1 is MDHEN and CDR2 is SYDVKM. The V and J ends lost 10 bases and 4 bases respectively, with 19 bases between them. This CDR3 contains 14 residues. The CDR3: CATTSGGGTETQYF. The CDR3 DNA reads TGTGCCACAACTTCAGGGGGGGGGACAGAGACCCAGTACTTC. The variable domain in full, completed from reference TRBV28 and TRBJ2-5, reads DVKVTQSSRYLVKRTGEKVFLECVQDMDHENMFWYRQDPGLGLRLIYFSYDVKMKEKGDIPEGYSVSREKKERFSLILESASTNQTSMYLCATTSGGGTETQYFGPGTRLLVL.

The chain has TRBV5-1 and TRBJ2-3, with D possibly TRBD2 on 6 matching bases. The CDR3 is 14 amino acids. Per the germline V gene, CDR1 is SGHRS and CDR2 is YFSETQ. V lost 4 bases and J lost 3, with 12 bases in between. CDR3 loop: CASSPWAGTDTQYF. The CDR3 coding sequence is TGCGCCAGCAGCCCCTGGGCGGGGACAGATACGCAGTATTTT.

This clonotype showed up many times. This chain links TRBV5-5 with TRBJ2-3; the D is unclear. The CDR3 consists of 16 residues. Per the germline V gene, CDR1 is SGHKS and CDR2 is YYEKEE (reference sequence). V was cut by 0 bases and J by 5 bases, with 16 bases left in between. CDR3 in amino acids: CASSLAALPAGDTQYF. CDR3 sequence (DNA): TGTGCCAGCAGCTTGGCCGCACTACCTGCAGGAGATACGCAGTATTTT.

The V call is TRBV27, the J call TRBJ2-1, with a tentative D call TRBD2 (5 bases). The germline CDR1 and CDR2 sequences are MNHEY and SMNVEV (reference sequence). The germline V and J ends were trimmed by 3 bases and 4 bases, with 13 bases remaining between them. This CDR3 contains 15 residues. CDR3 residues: CASSFEVASYNEQFF. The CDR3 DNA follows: TGTGCCAGCAGTTTCGAGGTAGCGAGTTACAATGAGCAGTTCTTC.